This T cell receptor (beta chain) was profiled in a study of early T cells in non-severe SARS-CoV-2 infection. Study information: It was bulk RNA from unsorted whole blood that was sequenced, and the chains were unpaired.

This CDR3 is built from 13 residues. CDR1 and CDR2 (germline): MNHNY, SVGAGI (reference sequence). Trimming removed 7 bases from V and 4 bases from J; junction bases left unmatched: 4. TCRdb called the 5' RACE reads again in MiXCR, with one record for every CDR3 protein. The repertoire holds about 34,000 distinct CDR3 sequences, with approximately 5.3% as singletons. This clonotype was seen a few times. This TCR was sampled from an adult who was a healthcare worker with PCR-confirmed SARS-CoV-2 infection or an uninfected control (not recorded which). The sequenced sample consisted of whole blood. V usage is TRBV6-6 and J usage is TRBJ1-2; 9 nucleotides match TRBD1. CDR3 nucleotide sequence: TGTGCCAGCACCCCGGGACAGGGCTATGGCTACACCTTC. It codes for CASTPGQGYGYTF.